This TCR beta chain was captured by sequencing in a study of T cell repertoires in cytomegalovirus infection. Study-level information: The study used recently identified HLA-C-restricted and well-studied HLA-B-restricted CMV epitopes. Indications of both CMV infection and matching HLA type were provided by public TCR beta signatures.

Points from the study as a whole: Cumulative frequency (of public TCR beta family members) identified carriers of CMV plus the relevant HLA.

Comments on this clonotype: The antigen remains undetermined.

Per germline, CDR1 SGHDT and CDR2 YYEEEE. The CDR3 is made up of 16 amino acids. Trimming removed 3 bases at V and 2 bases at J, with 15 bases between. Each CDR3 protein is one row after TCRdb ran MiXCR on the reads. The sample contains approximately 590,000 distinct CDR3 sequences, almost 40% of which appear only once. The sample in question was cultured PBMCs, obtained from culture after CMV antigen stimulation. The rearrangement uses TRBV5-6 and TRBJ1-5, with a tentative D call TRBD1 (5 bases). The receptor's source is a human donor in good health (CMV status not recorded). Some clones in this sample may be carry-over from other donors' samples. Here the CDR3 reads CASSWGSRGGNQPQHF. CDR3 DNA: TGTGCCAGCAGCTGGGGTTCGCGGGGGGGCAATCAGCCCCAGCATTTT.